In this sample, the clone carrying this T cell receptor (beta chain) turned up once. Its antigen is as yet unknown. The sample is drawn from a study of OX40 agonist ivuxolimab in advanced cancers. Study overall: Every 2 weeks, patients received ivuxolimab intravenously, dosed at 0.01 to 10 mg/kg.

The V gene lost 2 bases and the J gene lost 2 bases, with 7 bases spanning the gap. The CDR3 consists of 14 residues. The germline gives CDR1 MNHEY, CDR2 SMNVEV (reference sequence). Using immunoSEQ multiplex PCR, the repertoire was profiled, and TCRdb retains in-frame clones only, with some absent. The sample lists about 40,000 clones, more than 75% occurring once. Study-level points and caveats: The study found that CD8+ T cells averaged more expanded clones than CD4+.

This TCR was recovered from an adult with an advanced solid tumor such as melanoma, head and neck, liver or kidney cancer. Source: CD4+ or CD8+ T cells sorted from blood, taken in a trial of the OX40 agonist ivuxolimab. The J gene is TRBJ1-3, the V gene TRBV27; D not resolved. CDR3 loop: CASSLRFPGNTIYF. The CDR3 coding sequence is TGTGCCAGCAGTTTAAGGTTTCCTGGAAACACCATATATTTT.